This T cell receptor beta chain appears in the sequencing data of a study of immune characterization of retroperitoneal liposarcoma. TCRdb ran MiXCR on the PCR reads and lists one entry per CDR3 protein. The sample consists of some 1,500 distinct CDR3 sequences, roughly 45% of them appearing once. The CDR3 loop spans 15 amino acids. CDR1 is SGHVS and CDR2 is FQNEAQ in the germline V gene. The sequenced sample was tumor tissue. The sequence came from a female donor with retroperitoneal liposarcoma. The chain links TRBV7-8 to TRBJ2-5; 8 bases map to TRBD2. The end of the DNA fits TRBJ2-1 better, so the J call may be wrong. The CDR3 DNA is TGTGCCAGCAGCTGGGCCTTCGGGAGGGCCTACGAGCAGTTCTTC. Encoded protein: CASSWAFGRAYEQFF.